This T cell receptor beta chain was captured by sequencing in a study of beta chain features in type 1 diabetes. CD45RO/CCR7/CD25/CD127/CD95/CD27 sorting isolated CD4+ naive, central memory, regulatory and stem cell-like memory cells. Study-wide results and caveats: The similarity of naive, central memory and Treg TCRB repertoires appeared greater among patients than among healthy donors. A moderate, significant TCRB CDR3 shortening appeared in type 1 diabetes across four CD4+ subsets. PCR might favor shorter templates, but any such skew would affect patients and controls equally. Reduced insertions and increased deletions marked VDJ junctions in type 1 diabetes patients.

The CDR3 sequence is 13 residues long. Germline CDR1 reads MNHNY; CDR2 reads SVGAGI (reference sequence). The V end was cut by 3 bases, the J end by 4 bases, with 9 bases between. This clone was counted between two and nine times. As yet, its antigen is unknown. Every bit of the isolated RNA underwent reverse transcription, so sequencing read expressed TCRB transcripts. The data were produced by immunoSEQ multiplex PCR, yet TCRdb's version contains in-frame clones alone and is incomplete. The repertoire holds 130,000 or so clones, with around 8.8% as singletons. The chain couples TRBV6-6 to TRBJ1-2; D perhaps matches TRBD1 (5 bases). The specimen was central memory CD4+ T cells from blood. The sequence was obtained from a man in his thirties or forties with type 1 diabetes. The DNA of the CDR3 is TGTGCCAGCAGTTATGGGGGGAGCTATGGCTACACCTTC. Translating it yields CASSYGGSYGYTF.